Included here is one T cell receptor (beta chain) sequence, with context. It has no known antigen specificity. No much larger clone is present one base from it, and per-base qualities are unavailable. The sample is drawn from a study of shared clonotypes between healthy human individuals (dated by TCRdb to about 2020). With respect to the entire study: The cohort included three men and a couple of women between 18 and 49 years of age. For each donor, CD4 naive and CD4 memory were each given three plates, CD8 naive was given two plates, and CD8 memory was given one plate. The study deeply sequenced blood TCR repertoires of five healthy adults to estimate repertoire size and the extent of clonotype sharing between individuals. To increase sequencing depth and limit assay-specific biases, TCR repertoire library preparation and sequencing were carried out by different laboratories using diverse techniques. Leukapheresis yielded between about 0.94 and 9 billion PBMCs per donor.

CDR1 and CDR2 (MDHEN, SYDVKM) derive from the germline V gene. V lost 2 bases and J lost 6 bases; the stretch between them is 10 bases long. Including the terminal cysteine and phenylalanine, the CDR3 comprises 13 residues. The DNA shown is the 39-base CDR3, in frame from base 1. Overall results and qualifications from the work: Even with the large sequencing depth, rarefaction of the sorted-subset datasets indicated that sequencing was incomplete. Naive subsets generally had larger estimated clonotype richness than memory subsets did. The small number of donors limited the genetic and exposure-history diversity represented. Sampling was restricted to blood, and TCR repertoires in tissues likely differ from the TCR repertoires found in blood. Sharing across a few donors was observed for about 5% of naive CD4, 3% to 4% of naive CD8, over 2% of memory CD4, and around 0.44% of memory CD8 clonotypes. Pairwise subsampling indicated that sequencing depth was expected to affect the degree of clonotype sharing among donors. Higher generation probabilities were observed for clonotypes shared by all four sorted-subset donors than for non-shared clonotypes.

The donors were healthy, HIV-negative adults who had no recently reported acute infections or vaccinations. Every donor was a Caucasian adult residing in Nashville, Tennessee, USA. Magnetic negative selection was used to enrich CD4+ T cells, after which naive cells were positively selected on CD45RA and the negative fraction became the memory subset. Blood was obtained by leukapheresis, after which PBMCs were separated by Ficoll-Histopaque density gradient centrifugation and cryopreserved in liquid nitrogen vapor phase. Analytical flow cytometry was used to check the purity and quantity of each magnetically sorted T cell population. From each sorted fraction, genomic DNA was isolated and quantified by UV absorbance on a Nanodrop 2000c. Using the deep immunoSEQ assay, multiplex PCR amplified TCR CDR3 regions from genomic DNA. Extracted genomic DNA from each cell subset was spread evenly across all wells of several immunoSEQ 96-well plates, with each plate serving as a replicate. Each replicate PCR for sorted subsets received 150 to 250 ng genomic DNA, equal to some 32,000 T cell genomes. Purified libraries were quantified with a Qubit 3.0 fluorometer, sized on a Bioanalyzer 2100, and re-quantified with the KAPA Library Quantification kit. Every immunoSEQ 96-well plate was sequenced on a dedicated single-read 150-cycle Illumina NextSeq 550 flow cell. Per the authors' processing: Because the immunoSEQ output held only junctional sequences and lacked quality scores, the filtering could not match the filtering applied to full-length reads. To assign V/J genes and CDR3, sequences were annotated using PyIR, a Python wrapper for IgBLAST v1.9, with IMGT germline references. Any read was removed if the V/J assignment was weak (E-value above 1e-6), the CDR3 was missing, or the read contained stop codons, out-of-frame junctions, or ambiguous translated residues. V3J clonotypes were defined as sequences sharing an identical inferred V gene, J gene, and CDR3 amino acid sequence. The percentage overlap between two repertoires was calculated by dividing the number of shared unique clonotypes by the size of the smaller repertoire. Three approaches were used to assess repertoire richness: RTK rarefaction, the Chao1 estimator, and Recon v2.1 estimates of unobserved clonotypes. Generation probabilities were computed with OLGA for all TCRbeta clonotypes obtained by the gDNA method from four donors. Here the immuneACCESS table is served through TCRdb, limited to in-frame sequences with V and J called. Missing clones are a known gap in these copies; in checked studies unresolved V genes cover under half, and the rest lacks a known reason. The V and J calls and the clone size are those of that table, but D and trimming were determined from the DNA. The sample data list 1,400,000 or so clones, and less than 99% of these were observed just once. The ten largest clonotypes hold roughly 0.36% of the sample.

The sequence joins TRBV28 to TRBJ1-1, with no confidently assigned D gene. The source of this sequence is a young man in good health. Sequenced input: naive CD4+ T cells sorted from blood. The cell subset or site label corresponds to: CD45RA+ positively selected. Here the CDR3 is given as CASSLGQIAEAFF. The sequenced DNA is TGTGCCAGCAGTTTAGGGCAAATTGCTGAAGCTTTCTTT.